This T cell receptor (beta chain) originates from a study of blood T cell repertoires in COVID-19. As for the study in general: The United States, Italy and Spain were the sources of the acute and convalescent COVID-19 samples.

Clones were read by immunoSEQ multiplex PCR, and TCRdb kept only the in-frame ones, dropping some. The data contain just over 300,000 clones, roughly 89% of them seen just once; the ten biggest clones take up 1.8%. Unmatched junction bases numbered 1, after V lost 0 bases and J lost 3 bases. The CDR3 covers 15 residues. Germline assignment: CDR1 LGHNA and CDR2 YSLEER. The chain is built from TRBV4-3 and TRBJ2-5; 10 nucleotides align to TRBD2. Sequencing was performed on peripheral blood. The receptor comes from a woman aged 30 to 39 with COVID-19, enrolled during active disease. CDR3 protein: CASSQDLAGEETQYF. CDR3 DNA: TGCGCCAGCAGCCAAGATCTAGCGGGGGAAGAGACCCAGTACTTC.